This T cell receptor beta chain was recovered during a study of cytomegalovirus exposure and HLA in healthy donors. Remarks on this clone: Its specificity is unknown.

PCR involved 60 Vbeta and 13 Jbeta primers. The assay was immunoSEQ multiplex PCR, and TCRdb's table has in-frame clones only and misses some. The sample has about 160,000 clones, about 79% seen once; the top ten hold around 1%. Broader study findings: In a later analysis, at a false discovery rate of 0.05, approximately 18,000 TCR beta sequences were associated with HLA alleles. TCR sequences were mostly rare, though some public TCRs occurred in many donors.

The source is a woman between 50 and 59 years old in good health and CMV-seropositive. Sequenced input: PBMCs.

The CDR3 spells CATSRDLGPSGNTIYF. The CDR3 DNA reads as TGTGCCACCAGCAGAGATTTGGGCCCCTCTGGAAACACCATATATTTT. The J gene is TRBJ1-3, the V gene TRBV15; D is undetermined. The CDR3 runs 16 residues. CDR1 is LNHNV and CDR2 is YYDKDF in the germline V gene (reference sequence). V lost 0 bases and J 0 bases, leaving 9 bases between the germline ends.